What follows are 12 T cell receptor beta chains derived from one specimen sequenced in a study of beta chain features in type 1 diabetes. The antigens for these receptors are not known. The entirety of the isolated RNA underwent reverse transcription, so expressed TCRB transcripts were sequenced. This table comes from immunoSEQ multiplex PCR, and its TCRdb copy is limited to in-frame clones, with some not included. The repertoire includes some 270,000 clones, approximately 11% of them detected once, and roughly 0.017% sits in the top ten. Study-wide findings and caveats: Shortening that was moderate but significant affected the TCRB CDR3s of Type 1 diabetes patients in all four CD4+ subsets.

The specimen was naive CD4+ T cells from blood. The source of these receptors is a man aged 25 to 45 with type 1 diabetes.

This clone was picked up a small number of times. The V gene is TRBV9, the J gene TRBJ1-1; D is ambiguous. V was clipped by 0 bases and J by 1 base, with 7 bases between them. Germline V gene sequence: CDR1 SGDLS, CDR2 YYNGEE. The CDR3 loop spans 14 amino acids. The CDR3 is CASSVEAANTEAFF. The CDR3 DNA sequence: TGTGCCAGCAGCGTAGAGGCGGCGAACACTGAAGCTTTCTTT.

The chain has TRBV12-5 and TRBJ2-5, with D perhaps TRBD1 (6 bases). The CDR3 is 14 amino acids. V gave up 3 bases and J gave up 1 base, with 9 bases separating them. Germline V gives CDR1 LGHNT, CDR2 FRNRAP. As DNA, the CDR3 is TGTGCTAGTGGTTTTGGACAGTTCCAAGAGACCCAGTACTTC. Amino acid sequence: CASGFGQFQETQYF.

This clone came up a few times. The rearrangement uses TRBV5-4 and TRBJ2-7, with 7 bases that match TRBD1. This CDR3 is built from 14 residues. Losses at the gene ends were 4 bases for V and 4 bases for J; bases not matched to a gene: 8. Germline CDR1 is SGHNT and CDR2 is YYREEE (reference sequence). CDR3 sequence reads: CASSPLRDSYEQYF. The CDR3 bases are TGTGCCAGCAGCCCCCTCCGGGACAGTTACGAGCAGTACTTC. Filled out from reference TRBV5-4 and TRBJ2-7, the complete variable domain reads ETGVTQSPTHLIKTRGQQVTLRCSSQSGHNTVSWYQQALGQGPQFIFQYYREEENGRGNFPPRFSGLQFPNYSSELNVNALELDDSALYLCASSPLRDSYEQYFGPGTRLTVT.

This clone was observed a handful of times. The chain has TRBV18 and TRBJ1-1; D not certain. The ends were cut back, 6 bases at V and 0 bases at J, with 11 bases in the middle. There are 14 residues in the CDR3. Germline V gene data show CDR1 as KGHSH and CDR2 as LQKENI. The CDR3 nucleotides are TGTGCCAGCTCCCGAGCGGCAATGAACACTGAAGCTTTCTTT. Its translation is CASSRAAMNTEAFF.

V and J are TRBV7-9 and TRBJ1-2, with D uncertain. The V end lost 5 bases, the J end lost 2 bases, and 15 bases lay between the germline ends. The CDR3 is 15 residues long. In germline, CDR1 is SEHNR, CDR2 FQNEAQ (reference sequence). This CDR3 reads CASSPIGRANYGYTF. CDR3 in DNA: TGTGCCAGCAGCCCAATAGGGAGGGCCAACTATGGCTACACCTTC.

The genes are TRBV5-1 and TRBJ2-7; 7 bases line up with TRBD1. V was clipped by 4 bases and J by 0 bases; unmatched bases: 4. The germline V gene has CDR1 SGHRS and CDR2 YFSETQ. The length of the CDR3 is 14 residues. The chain's CDR3 is CASSHTGASYEQYF. In nucleotides, the CDR3 is TGCGCCAGCAGCCACACAGGGGCCTCCTACGAGCAGTACTTC. Combining the CDR3 with reference TRBV5-1 and TRBJ2-7 gives the whole variable domain KAGVTQTPRYLIKTRGQQVTLSCSPISGHRSVSWYQQTPGQGLQFLFEYFSETQRNKGNFPGRFSGRQFSNSRSEMNVSTLELGDSALYLCASSHTGASYEQYFGPGTRLTVT.

This clone came up a few times. The V gene is TRBV6-1, the J gene TRBJ2-5, with D tentatively TRBD1 (5 bases). Between the trimmed V and J ends, which lost 7 bases and 2 bases, there was a span of 14 bases. The CDR3 totals 14 residues. Germline V gene lookup returns CDR1 MNHNS and CDR2 SASEGT. The CDR3 nucleotides read TGTGCCAGCATCACAGGCGCTGGTCAAGAGACCCAGTACTTC. Amino acid sequence: CASITGAGQETQYF.

The chain combines TRBV30 with TRBJ1-4, with D perhaps TRBD1 (5 bases). Trimming shortened V by 4 bases and J by 0 bases, and 15 bases separated the two germline ends. The germline V gene encodes CDR1 GTSNPN and CDR2 SVGIG (reference sequence). The CDR3 is 16 residues long. The chain's CDR3 is CAWNQGVGATNEKLFF. The DNA for the CDR3 is TGTGCCTGGAACCAGGGTGTAGGGGCAACTAATGAAAAACTGTTTTTT.

This chain connects TRBV28 to TRBJ2-7, with 7 positions matching TRBD2. After removal of 8 bases from V and 0 bases from J, the junction contained 7 bases not matched to a gene. Looked up from germline, CDR1 is MDHEN and CDR2 is SYDVKM. This CDR3 is 14 amino acids long. This chain's CDR3 is CASSPSGGSYEQYF. CDR3 DNA: TGTGCCAGCTCCCCCTCGGGGGGCTCCTACGAGCAGTACTTC.

This clone occurred a few times. This rearrangement joins TRBV7-2 to TRBJ2-1, with a weak D call TRBD1 (6 bases). This CDR3 has 15 residues. From germline, CDR1 is SGHTA and CDR2 FQGNSA. Trimming stripped 1 base from V and 8 bases from J, with 15 bases between. In DNA form, the CDR3 reads TGTGCCAGCAGCTTAGGAGGCAGGGGAAGCTATGAGCAGTTCTTC. Its protein is CASSLGGRGSYEQFF.

This clone was seen only a few times. J is TRBJ1-5 and V is TRBV5-1; no firm D call. The germline CDR1 and CDR2 sequences are SGHRS and YFSETQ. The CDR3 runs to 14 residues. The germline V and J ends were trimmed by 2 bases and 5 bases, with 11 bases remaining between them. The chain's CDR3 is CASSFLGPHQPQHF. CDR3 bases: TGCGCCAGCAGCTTTCTTGGCCCCCATCAGCCCCAGCATTTT.

The chain joins TRBV18 to TRBJ1-3; no clear D gene. The ends were cut back, 2 bases at V and 3 bases at J, with 11 bases in the middle. The CDR3 loop spans 15 amino acids. The germline CDR1 and CDR2 sequences are KGHSH and LQKENI. For the CDR3, the DNA is TGTGCCAGCTCACCAGGCCGGACTTTTGGAAACACCATATATTTT. This sequence encodes CASSPGRTFGNTIYF.